This T cell receptor beta chain stems from a study of T-cell memory formation after mild COVID-19. Study details: TCR clusters were largely donor specific. Findings and caveats of the study: Memory from before infection featured some responding clones, which suggests cross-reactive memory joined.

TCR alpha and TCR beta cDNA libraries with sample barcodes and UMIs came from 5'RACE using constant-segment primers. TCRdb ran MiXCR on the 5' RACE reads and lists one entry per CDR3 protein. The data contain 350,000 or so distinct CDR3 sequences, around a fifth of them singletons. This clonotype was counted between two and nine times. Its target is unknown. A much larger clone differs from this one at a single base, so this may be a read error. Germline V gene sequence: CDR1 SGHVS, CDR2 FNYEAQ. This CDR3 is 14 amino acids long. Trimming took 5 bases from V and 1 from J, leaving 11 bases between them. The sample was PBMCs or a T cell subset sorted from them (not recorded which). The V call is TRBV7-6, the J call TRBJ1-1; D is perhaps TRBD1 (6 bases). The origin of this receptor is an adult woman who had mild COVID-19 (a few samples of this study predate the infection). Cell type and time point are not known. The DNA for the CDR3 is TGTGCCAGCAGCCAAGGAGGGGGGAACACTGAAGCTTTCTTT. This codes for CASSQGGGNTEAFF. The full variable domain, in which reference TRBV7-6 and TRBJ1-1 provide the parts outside the CDR3, is GAGVSQSPRYKVTKRGQDVALRCDPISGHVSLYWYRQALGQGPEFLTYFNYEAQQDKSGLPNDRFSAERPEGSISTLTIQRTEQRDSAMYRCASSQGGGNTEAFFGQGTRLTVV.